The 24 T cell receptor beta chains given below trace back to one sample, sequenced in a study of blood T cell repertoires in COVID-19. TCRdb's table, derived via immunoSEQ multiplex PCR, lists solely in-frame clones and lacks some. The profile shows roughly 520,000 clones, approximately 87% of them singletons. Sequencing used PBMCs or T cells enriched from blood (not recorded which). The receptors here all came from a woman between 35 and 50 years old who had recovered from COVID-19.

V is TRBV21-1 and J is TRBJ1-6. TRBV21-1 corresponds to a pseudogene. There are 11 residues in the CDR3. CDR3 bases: TGTGCCAGCCGACTACACTCACCCCTCCACTTT. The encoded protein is CASRLHSPLHF.

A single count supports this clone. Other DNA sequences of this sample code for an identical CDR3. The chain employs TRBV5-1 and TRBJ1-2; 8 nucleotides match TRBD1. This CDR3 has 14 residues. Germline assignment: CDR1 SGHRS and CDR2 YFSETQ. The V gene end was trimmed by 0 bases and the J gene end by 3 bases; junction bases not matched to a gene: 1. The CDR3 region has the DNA TGCGCCAGCAGCTTGGTGGGACAGGACTATGGCTACACCTTC. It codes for CASSLVGQDYGYTF.

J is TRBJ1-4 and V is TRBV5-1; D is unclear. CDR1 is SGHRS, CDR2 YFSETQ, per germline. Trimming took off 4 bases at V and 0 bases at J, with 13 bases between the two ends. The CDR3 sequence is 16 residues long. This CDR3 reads CASSPVISATNEKLFF. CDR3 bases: TGCGCCAGCAGCCCCGTTATCAGCGCAACTAATGAAAAACTGTTTTTT.

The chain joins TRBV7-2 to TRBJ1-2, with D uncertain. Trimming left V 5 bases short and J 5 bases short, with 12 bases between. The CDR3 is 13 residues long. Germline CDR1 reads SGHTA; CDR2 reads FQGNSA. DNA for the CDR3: TGTGCCAGCAGCGTTCTTGGAGAATATGGCTACACCTTC. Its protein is CASSVLGEYGYTF.

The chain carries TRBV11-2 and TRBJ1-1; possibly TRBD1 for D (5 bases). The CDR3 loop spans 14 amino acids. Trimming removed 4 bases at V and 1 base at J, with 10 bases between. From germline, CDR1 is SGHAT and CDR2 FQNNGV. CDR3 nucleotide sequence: TGTGCCAGCAGCTCGACAGATAGGAACACTGAAGCTTTCTTT. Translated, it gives CASSSTDRNTEAFF. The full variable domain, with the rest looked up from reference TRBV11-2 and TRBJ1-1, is EAGVAQSPRYKIIEKRQSVAFWCNPISGHATLYWYQQILGQGPKLLIQFQNNGVVDDSQLPKDRFSAERLKGVDSTLKIQPAKLEDSAVYLCASSSTDRNTEAFFGQGTRLTVV.

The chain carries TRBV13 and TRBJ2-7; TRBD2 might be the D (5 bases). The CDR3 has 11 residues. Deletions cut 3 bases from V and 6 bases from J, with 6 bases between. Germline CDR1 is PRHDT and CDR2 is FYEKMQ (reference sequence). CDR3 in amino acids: CASSFRGEQYF. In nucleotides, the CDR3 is TGTGCCAGCAGCTTTCGGGGCGAGCAGTACTTC.

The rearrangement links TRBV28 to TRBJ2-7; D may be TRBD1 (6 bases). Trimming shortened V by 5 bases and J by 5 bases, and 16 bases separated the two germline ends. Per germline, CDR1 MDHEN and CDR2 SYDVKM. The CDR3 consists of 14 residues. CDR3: CASSETGSVDEQYF. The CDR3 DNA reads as TGTGCCAGCAGTGAAACAGGGTCAGTCGACGAGCAGTACTTC.

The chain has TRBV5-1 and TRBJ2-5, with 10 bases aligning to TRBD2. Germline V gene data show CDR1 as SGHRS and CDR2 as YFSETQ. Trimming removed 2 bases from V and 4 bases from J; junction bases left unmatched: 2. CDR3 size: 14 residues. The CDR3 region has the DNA TGCGCCAGCAGCTTAGGGACTAGCGTAGAGACCCAGTACTTC. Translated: CASSLGTSVETQYF.

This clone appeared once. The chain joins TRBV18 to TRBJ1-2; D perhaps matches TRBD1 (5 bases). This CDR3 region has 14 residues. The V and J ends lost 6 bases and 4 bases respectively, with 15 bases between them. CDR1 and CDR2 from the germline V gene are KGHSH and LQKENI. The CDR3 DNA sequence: TGTGCCAGCTCGACAGCAGATAGGGGCTATGGCTACACCTTC. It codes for CASSTADRGYGYTF.

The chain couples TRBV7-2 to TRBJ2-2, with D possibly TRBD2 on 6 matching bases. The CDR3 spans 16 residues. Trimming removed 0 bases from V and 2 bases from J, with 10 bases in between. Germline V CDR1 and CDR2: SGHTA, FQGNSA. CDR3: CASSLAGTYNTGELFF. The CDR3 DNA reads TGTGCCAGCAGCTTAGCGGGGACTTATAACACCGGGGAGCTGTTTTTT.

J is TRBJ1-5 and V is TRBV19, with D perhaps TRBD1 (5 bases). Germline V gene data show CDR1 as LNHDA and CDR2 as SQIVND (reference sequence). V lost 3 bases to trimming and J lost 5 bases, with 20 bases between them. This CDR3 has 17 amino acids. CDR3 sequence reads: CASSILAGTYFDQPQHF. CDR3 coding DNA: TGTGCCAGTAGTATTCTGGCAGGGACTTACTTCGATCAGCCCCAGCATTTT.

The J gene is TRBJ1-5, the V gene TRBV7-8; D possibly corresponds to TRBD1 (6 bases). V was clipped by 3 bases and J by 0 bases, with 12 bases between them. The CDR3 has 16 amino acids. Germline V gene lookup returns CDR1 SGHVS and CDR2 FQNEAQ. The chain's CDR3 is CASSFLRTDSNQPQHF. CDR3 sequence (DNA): TGTGCCAGCAGCTTCTTGAGGACAGATAGCAATCAGCCCCAGCATTTT.

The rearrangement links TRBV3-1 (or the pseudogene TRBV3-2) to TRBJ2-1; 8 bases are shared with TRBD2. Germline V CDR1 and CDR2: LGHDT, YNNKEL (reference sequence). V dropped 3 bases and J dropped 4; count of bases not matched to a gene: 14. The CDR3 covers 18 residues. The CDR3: CASSHSAARVAGYNEQFF. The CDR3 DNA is TGTGCCAGCAGCCATTCTGCCGCTAGAGTAGCGGGGTACAATGAGCAGTTCTTC.

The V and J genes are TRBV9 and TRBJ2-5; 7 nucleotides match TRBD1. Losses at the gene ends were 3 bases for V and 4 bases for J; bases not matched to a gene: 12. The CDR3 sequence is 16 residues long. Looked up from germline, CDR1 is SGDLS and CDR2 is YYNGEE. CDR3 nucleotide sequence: TGTGCCAGCAGCGCGGCCTCGGGACAGAATCTAGAGACCCAGTACTTC. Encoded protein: CASSAASGQNLETQYF.

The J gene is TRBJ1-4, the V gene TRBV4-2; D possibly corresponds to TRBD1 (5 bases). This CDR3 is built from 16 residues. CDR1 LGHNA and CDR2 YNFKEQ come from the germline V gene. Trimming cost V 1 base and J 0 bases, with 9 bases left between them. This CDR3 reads CASSQGGGSTNEKLFF. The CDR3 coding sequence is TGTGCCAGCAGCCAAGGGGGGGGTTCAACTAATGAAAAACTGTTTTTT.

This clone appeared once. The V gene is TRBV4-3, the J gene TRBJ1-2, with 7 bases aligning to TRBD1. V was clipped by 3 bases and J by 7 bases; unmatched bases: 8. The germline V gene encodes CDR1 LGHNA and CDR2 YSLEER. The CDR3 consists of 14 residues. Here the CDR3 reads CASSQETGASGYTF. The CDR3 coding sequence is TGCGCCAGCAGCCAGGAAACAGGGGCCTCTGGCTACACCTTC.

CDR3 nucleotide sequence: TGTGCCAGTAGTATTAGGACTAGCGGGAGGTCTATCTCCTACAATGAGCAGTTCTTC. Amino acid sequence: CASSIRTSGRSISYNEQFF. The chain has TRBV19 and TRBJ2-1, with 14 bases fitting TRBD2. CDR1 is LNHDA, CDR2 SQIVND, per germline (reference sequence). V was pared by 3 bases and J by 0 bases, with 7 bases of the junction left unmatched. The CDR3 is 19 amino acids.

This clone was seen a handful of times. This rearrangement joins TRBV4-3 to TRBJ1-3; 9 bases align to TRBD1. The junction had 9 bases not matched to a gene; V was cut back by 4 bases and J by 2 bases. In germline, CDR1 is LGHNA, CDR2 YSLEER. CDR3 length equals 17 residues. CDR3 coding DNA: TGCGCCAGCAGCCCCGTCGCTGGGACAGGGACTGGAAACACCATATATTTT. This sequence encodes CASSPVAGTGTGNTIYF.

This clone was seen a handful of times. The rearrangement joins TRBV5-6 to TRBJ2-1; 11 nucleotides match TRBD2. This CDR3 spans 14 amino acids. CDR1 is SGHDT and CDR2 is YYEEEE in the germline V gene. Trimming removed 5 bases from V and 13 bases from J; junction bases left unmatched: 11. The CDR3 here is CASSLSGRDRHQFF. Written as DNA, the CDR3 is TGTGCCAGCAGTCTTAGCGGGAGGGACCGGCATCAGTTCTTC.

This CDR3 reads CASRPGTFSGNTIYF. The CDR3 DNA sequence: TGTGCCAGCAGGCCGGGAACCTTCTCTGGAAACACCATATATTTT. This rearrangement joins TRBV27 to TRBJ1-3; no reliable D call. Germline V CDR1 and CDR2: MNHEY, SMNVEV (reference sequence). V lost 6 bases and J lost 0, with 12 bases in between. The CDR3 is 15 residues long.

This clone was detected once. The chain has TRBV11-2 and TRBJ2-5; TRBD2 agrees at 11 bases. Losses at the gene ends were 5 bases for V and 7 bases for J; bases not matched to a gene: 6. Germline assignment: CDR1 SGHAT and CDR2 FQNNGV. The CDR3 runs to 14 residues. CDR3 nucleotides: TGTGCCAGCAGCCCGACTAGCGGGAAGGTGACCCAGTACTTC. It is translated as CASSPTSGKVTQYF.

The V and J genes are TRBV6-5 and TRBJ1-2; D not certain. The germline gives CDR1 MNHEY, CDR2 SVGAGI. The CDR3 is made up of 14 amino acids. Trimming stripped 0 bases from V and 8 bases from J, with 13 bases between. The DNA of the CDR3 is TGTGCCAGCAGTTACTCTTGGTCTTACCAGGGCTACACCTTC. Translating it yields CASSYSWSYQGYTF.

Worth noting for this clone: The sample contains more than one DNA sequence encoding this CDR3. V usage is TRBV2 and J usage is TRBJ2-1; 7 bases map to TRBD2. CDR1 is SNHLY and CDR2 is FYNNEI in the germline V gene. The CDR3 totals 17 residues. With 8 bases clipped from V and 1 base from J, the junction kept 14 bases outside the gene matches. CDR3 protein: CASPLGGGAPSYNEQFF. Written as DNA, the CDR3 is TGTGCCAGCCCGCTGGGGGGAGGGGCTCCTTCCTACAATGAGCAGTTCTTC.

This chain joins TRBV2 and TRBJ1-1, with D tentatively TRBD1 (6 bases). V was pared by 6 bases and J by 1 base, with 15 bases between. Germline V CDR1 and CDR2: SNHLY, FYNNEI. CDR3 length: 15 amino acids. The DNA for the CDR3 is TGTGCCAGCAGGGGGTTACAGGGTTGGAACACTGAAGCTTTCTTT. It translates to CASRGLQGWNTEAFF.